Sequencing of this T cell receptor beta chain was carried out in a study of T cell responses to AZD1222 COVID-19 vaccine (dated by TCRdb to the early 2020s). Turning to the overall study: A total of 230 to 250 trial participants underwent TCR sequencing, of whom about 200 received two doses of AZD1222 and some 25 received two doses of the MenACWY control vaccine. Enrollment into the trials was organized by age into subgroups of 18-55, 56-69 and 70-plus years, and those subgroups contained around 150, 28 and 57 TCR-sequenced participants, respectively. The research as a whole found: Conclusions about previously exposed vaccinees were limited because only a handful of AZD1222 recipients were SARS-CoV-2 seropositive at baseline. In the small 56-69-year group, the increase in depth fell short of significance, most likely because of low power. Spike-specific TCR breadth and depth rose significantly after two AZD1222 doses compared with day 0 and with MenACWY recipients. Because no day 14 peak-response samples were available, the repertoires could be characterized only after the peak T cell response. Most participants were white British and females outnumbered males, and the authors suggested that clonal diversity may have been underestimated. CD4 TCRs associated with the vaccine covered the entire spike protein, and the dominant responses were in regions 160-218 and 743-854. Reportedly, almost half of the unique spike-specific TCRs recognized epitopes lying outside the regions that are mutated in the B.1.351 and B.1.1.7 variants.

From the germline V gene, CDR1 is SGHVS and CDR2 is FQNEAQ. A distance of 9 bases separates the germline ends of V and J, which lose 5 bases and 2 bases respectively. The CDR3 goes from the cysteine to the phenylalanine over 14 residues. Only the CDR3 region is kept as DNA, spanning 42 bases read in frame from base 1. The CDR3 regions of human TCRbeta chains were subjected to immunosequencing. Under the source paper's analysis protocol: TCRs in the repertoires were matched against a reference library of SARS-CoV-2-specific TCRs that had been generated with the MIRA antigen-specificity platform. Breadth was defined as the fraction of unique TCRs that were SARS-CoV-2-associated, and depth was defined as the fraction of total T cells that were SARS-CoV-2-associated. Using the MIRA data, each spike-specific TCR was mapped to the spike region that the TCR reacts to and placed in a CD4 or CD8 class. Log10-transformed breadth and depth values were compared by one-way ANOVA with Sidak's multiple comparisons tests. Sourced from immuneACCESS, this table was stored by TCRdb with only in-frame sequences that have V and J called. A share of the clones is absent; for the studies checked, an unresolved V gene accounts for under half, and the remainder has no known explanation. The V and J calls and clone size come from that table; D and trimming were worked out from the DNA. The sample table contains around 120,000 clones; only one count was recorded for approximately 92% of them. The ten largest account for 1.1% of the sample.

What the time point label conveys for this sample: about 28 days (+/-7) after the second vaccine dose. AZD1222 recipients given second doses at about 4 weeks or at about 12 weeks were pooled, since spike-specific TCR depth and breadth were not found to differ between the two schedules. Vaccinee samples were obtained from the UK trials COV001 and COV002, which included a single-blind randomized controlled phase 2/3 trial of AZD1222 (ChAdOx1 nCoV-19) in healthy adults. For TCRbeta chain sequencing, PBMC samples from trial participants were taken at day 0 and at day 28 after the second dose. As to this clone: Its antigen specificity is not known. Per-nucleotide qualities are absent, and no much larger clonotype sits a single base away.

The sample in question was peripheral blood, obtained 28 days after the second AZD1222 dose. This receptor was identified in an adult who received the AZD1222 COVID-19 vaccine. The chain employs TRBV7-8 and TRBJ2-2; there is no confident call for the D gene. The base sequence is TGTGCCAGCAGCCGGACCGCCAACACCGGGGAGCTGTTTTTT. Its translation is CASSRTANTGELFF.